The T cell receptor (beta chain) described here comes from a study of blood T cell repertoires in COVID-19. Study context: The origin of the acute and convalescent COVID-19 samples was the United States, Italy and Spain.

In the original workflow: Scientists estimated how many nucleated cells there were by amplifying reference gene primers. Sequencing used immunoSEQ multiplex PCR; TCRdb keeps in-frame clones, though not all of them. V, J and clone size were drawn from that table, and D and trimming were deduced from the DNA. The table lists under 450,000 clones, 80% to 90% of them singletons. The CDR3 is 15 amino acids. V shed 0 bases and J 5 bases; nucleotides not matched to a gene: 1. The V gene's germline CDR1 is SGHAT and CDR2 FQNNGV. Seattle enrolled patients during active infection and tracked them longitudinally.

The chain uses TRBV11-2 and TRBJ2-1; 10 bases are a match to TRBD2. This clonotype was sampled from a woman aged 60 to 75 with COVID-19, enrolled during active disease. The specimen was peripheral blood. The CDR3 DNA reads TGTGCCAGCAGCTTAGAACTAGCGGGGAACAATGAGCAGTTCTTC. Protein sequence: CASSLELAGNNEQFF.